The source of this T cell receptor (beta chain) is a study of T cells in localized non-small cell lung cancer. On this clone itself: Its cognate antigen is unknown.

V shed 6 bases, J shed 3 bases, and the junction held 6 bases outside the gene matches. The CDR3 is made up of 15 amino acids. The germline gives CDR1 SNHLY, CDR2 FYNNEI. TCRdb's copy holds only in-frame clones and misses some; the assay was immunoSEQ multiplex PCR. The sample has around 64,000 clones, approximately 80% seen once. Study findings and constraints: Higher T cell density in the blood was associated with longer overall survival, whereas higher adjacent-lung clonality associated with shorter survival. The study detected a median around 57 of the top 100 tumor clones in adjacent lung. T cell clonality was highest in uninvolved adjacent lung, above tumor.

The receptor's source is a man between 40 and 70 years old with stage II lung adenocarcinoma. The chain links TRBV2 to TRBJ2-1, with TRBD1 matching over 9 bases. Sequencing was performed on PBMCs, taken before any cancer treatment. The CDR3 DNA is TGTGCCAGCAGCCCCCCGGGACAGGGCTACAATGAGCAGTTCTTC. It encodes CASSPPGQGYNEQFF.